This T cell receptor (beta chain) appears in the sequencing data of a study of human T cells and chemical hapten exposure. MiXCR, run by TCRdb on the RACE reads, gives a single entry per CDR3 protein. The sample contains 100,000 or so distinct CDR3 sequences, 9.3% of which appear only once. Time point indicated: patch test 2, 6 weeks after DPC sensitization. As for treatment: therapeutic diphenylcyclopropenone sensitization with weekly scalp DPC. The study extracted total RNA from unfractionated whole blood. Points from the study as a whole: Compared to controls, expanded TCRs made significantly more large clusters of similar CDR3s.

As regards this clonotype: Its antigen is unidentified.

CDR1 is DFQATT, CDR2 SNEGSKA, per germline (reference sequence). The germline V and J ends were trimmed by 6 bases and 2 bases, with 12 bases remaining between them. This CDR3 spans 13 amino acids. The sequenced sample was whole blood, obtained in connection with sensitization to the hapten diphenylcyclopropenone (DPC). This TCR was sampled from a woman between 35 and 50 years old with alopecia areata. Some clones in this sample may be carry-over from other donors' samples. The chain uses TRBV20-1 and TRBJ2-3, with D perhaps given as TRBD1 or TRBD2 (5 bases each). The CDR3 region is CSARDVLTDTQYF. In DNA form, the CDR3 reads TGCAGTGCCCGGGACGTTCTCACAGATACGCAGTATTTT.